This T cell receptor (beta chain) came from a study of T cell responses to AZD1222 COVID-19 vaccine. Across the study: The study pooled second doses at about 4 or about 12 weeks.

Trimming took 6 bases from V and 3 from J; bases not matched to a gene: 8. The CDR3 covers 16 residues. Germline assignment: CDR1 MDHEN and CDR2 SYDVKM. The table came from immunoSEQ multiplex PCR; TCRdb's copy has only in-frame clones and leaves some out. The data hold 88,000 or so clones, with about nine tenths observed a single time. V usage is TRBV28 and J usage is TRBJ2-7; the match to TRBD2 covers 13 bases. Specimen: peripheral blood, collected on day 0 of AZD1222 vaccination. The receptor was isolated from an adult in good health. The CDR3 sequence: CASSPHWTSGSYEQYF. CDR3 coding DNA: TGTGCCAGCAGCCCCCATTGGACTAGCGGGAGCTACGAGCAGTACTTC.